This T cell receptor (beta chain) emerged from a study of tumor and adjacent non-tumor tissue in lung cancer. Overall study: Aged about 31 to 80 years, patients included fewer than 11 men and 5 women with stage I to III disease. Points from the study as a whole: TCR diversity was significantly greater in tumor than normal lung tissue.

A remark on this clonotype: Its antigen is currently unknown.

The germline V gene encodes CDR1 SGHNT and CDR2 YYREEE (reference sequence). The length of the CDR3 is 13 residues. TCRbeta libraries were built with three rounds of nested PCR, modified from ARM-PCR. Each CDR3 protein gets one entry after TCRdb re-called the multiplex PCR reads with MiXCR. Seen here are 60,000 to 85,000 distinct CDR3 sequences, 76% observed once, and the top ten hold almost 40%. RNA was extracted from bulk tissue without any cell sorting. Distant lung tissue was collected more than 3 cm away from the tumor edge. The receptor comes from a man between 65 and 85 years old with non-small cell lung cancer. The material sequenced was distant non-tumor lung tissue. The genes are TRBV5-4 and TRBJ1-4; D remains ambiguous. The CDR3 protein is CANSLEMDEKLFF. The DNA of the CDR3 is TGTGCTAACAGCTTGGAGATGGATGAAAAACTGTTTTTT.